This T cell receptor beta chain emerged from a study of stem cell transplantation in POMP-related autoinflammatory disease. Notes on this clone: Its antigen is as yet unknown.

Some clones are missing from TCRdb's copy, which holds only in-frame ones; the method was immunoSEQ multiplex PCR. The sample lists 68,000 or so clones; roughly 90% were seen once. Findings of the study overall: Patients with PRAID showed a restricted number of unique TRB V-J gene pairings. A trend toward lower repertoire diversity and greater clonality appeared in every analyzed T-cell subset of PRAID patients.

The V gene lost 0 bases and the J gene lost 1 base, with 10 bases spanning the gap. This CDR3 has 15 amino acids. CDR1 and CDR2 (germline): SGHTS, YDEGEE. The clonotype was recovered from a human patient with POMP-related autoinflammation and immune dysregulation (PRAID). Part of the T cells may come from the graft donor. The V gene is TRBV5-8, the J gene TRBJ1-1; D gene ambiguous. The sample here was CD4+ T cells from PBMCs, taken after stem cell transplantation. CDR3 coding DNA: TGTGCCAGCAGCTTGGCTGTCGGGTGGAACACTGAAGCTTTCTTT. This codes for CASSLAVGWNTEAFF.